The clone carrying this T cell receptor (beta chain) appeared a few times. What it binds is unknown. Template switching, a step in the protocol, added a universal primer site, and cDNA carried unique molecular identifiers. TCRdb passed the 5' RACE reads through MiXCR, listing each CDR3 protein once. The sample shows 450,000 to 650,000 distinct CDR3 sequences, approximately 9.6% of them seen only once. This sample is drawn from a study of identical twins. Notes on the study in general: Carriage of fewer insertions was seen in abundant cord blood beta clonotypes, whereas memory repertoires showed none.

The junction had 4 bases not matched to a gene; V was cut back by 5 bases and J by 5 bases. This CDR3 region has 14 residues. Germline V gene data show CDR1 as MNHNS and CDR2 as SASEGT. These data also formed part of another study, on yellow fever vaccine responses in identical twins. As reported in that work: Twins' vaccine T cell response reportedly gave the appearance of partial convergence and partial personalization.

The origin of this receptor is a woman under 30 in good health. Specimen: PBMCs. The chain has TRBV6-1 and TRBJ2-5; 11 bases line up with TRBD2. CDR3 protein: CASSTLAGGETQYF. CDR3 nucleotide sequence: TGTGCCAGCAGTACCTTAGCGGGAGGGGAGACCCAGTACTTC.